This record concerns one T cell receptor beta chain sequence. Its cognate antigen is unknown. These data come from a study of CXCR3-negative and CXCR3-positive naive CD8 T cells. The CDR3 has 15 residues. CDR1 and CDR2 from the germline V gene are MNHEY and SMNVEV (reference sequence). Study-wide points: Both of the naive subsets showed about the same high diversity, but memory CD8+ cells had much less. The TRB CDR3s that CXCR3-positive naive cells carried were more hydrophobic than those of CXCR3-negative naive cells.

In preparing the TRB cDNA libraries, 5' RACE with UMI labels was used. TCRdb processed the 5' RACE reads again and assigns one entry to each CDR3 protein, with no DNA. This sample contains around 88,000 distinct CDR3 sequences. Sequencing was carried out using naive CXCR3+ CD8+ T cells from blood. Subset specified: CD45RO-CCR7+CD27+CD95- naive CD8+ T cells expressing CXCR3 (TNR3+). The rearrangement uses TRBV27 and TRBJ1-2; checking the TCRdb D call of TRBD1 is not possible without DNA. This TCR was recovered from a human donor in good health. Some clones in this sample may be carry-over from other donors' samples. This chain's CDR3 is CASSSGSDSLPGYTF.